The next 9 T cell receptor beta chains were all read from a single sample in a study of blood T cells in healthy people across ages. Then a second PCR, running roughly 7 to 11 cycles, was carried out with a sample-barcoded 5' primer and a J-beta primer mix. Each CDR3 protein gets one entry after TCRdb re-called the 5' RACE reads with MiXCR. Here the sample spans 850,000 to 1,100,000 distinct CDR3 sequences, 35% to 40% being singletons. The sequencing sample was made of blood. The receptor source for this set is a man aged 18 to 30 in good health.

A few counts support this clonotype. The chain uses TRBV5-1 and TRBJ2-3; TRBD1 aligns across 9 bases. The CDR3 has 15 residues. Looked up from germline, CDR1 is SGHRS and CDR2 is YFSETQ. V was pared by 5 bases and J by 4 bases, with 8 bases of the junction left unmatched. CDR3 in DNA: TGCGCCAGCAGAGTTACAGGGGGCTCGGCAGATACGCAGTATTTT. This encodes CASRVTGGSADTQYF.

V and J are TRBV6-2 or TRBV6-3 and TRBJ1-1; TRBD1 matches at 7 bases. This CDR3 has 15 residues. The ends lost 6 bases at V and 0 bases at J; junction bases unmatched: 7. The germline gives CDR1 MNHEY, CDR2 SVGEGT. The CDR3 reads CASSRHTGVNTEAFF. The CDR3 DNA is TGTGCCAGCAGCCGCCACACAGGGGTGAACACTGAAGCTTTCTTT.

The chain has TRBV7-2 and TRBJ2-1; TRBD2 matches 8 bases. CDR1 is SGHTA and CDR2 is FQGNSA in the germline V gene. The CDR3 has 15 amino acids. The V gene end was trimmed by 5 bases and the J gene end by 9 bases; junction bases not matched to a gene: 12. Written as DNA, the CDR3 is TGTGCCAGCAGCCCTACCTTAATCGGGGGGGGTGAGCAGTTCTTC. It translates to CASSPTLIGGGEQFF. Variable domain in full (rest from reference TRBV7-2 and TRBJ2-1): GAGVSQSPSNKVTEKGKDVELRCDPISGHTALYWYRQSLGQGLEFLIYFQGNSAPDKSGLPSDRFSAERTGGSVSTLTIQRTQQEDSAVYLCASSPTLIGGGEQFFGPGTRLTVL.

The CDR3, as DNA: TGTGCCAGCAGACCTACCTTGACAGGGTCCTACGAGCAGTACTTC. This sequence encodes CASRPTLTGSYEQYF. The rearrangement uses TRBV7-2 and TRBJ2-7; 7 bases line up with TRBD1. This CDR3 contains 15 residues. V lost 6 bases, J lost 1 base, and 9 bases stayed unmatched. Germline V lookup: CDR1 SGHTA, CDR2 FQGNSA. The full variable domain, in which reference TRBV7-2 and TRBJ2-7 provide the parts outside the CDR3, is GAGVSQSPSNKVTEKGKDVELRCDPISGHTALYWYRQSLGQGLEFLIYFQGNSAPDKSGLPSDRFSAERTGGSVSTLTIQRTQQEDSAVYLCASRPTLTGSYEQYFGPGTRLTVT.

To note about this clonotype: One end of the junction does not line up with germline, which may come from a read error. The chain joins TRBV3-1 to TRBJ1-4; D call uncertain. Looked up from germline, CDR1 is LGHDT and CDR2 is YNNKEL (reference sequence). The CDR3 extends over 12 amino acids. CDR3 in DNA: TGTGCCGGCAGCCGGGAAGGTGAAAAACTGTTTTTT. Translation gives CAGSREGEKLFF.

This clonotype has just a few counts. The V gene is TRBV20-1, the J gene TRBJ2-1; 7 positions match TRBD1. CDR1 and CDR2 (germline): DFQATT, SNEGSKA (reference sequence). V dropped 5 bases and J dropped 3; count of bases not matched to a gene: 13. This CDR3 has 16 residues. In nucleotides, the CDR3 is TGCAGTGCTGGGACCTACAGGGGCGAAAACTACAATGAGCAGTTCTTC. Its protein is CSAGTYRGENYNEQFF.

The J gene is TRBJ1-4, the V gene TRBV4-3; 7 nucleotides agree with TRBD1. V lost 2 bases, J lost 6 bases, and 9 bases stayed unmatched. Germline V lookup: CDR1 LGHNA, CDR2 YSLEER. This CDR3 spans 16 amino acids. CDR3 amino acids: CASSQLPGQSYEKLFF. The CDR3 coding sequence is TGCGCCAGCAGCCAACTACCGGGACAGTCCTATGAAAAACTGTTTTTT.

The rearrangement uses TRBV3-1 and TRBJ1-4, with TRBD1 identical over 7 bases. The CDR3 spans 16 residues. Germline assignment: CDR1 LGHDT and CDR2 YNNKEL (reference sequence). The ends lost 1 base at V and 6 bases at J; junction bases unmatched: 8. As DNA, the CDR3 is TGTGCCAGCAGCCAAGTGACGGGAGGGGGCTATGAAAAACTGTTTTTT. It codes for CASSQVTGGGYEKLFF.

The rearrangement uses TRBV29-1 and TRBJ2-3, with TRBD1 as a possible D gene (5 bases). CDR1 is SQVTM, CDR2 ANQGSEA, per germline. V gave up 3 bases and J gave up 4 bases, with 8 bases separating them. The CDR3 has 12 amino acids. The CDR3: CSVETAPDTQYF. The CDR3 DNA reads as TGCAGCGTTGAGACAGCCCCAGATACGCAGTATTTT.